One T cell receptor beta chain is described in this entry. Primers: 60 Vbeta forward and 13 Jbeta reverse. The table came from immunoSEQ multiplex PCR; TCRdb's copy has only in-frame clones and leaves some out. The data contain some 200,000 clones, roughly 74% of them singletons. This entry belongs to a study of cytomegalovirus exposure and HLA in healthy donors. Study information: Across 300 to 400 genotyped donors, approximately 80% landed in the Caucasian-associated ancestry cluster.

CDR3 size: 14 residues. The ends were cut back, 7 bases at V and 2 bases at J, with 12 bases in the middle. In germline, CDR1 is MNHNS, CDR2 SASEGT. The sequenced material came from PBMCs. The TCR comes from a female donor in good health and CMV-seronegative. This sequence joins TRBV6-1 and TRBJ2-1; no reliable D call. The CDR3 DNA follows: TGTGCCAGCATTTTTACTGTAACCTACAATGAGCAGTTCTTC. Encoded protein: CASIFTVTYNEQFF.